The rows below give T cell receptor beta chains drawn from one sample of a study of beta chain features in type 1 diabetes. This table comes from immunoSEQ multiplex PCR, and its TCRdb copy is limited to in-frame clones, with some not included. The table lists 350,000 to 450,000 clones, about 15% of them singletons. Sequencing was carried out using naive CD4+ T cells from blood. Source of these receptors: a woman between 18 and 29 years old in good health. CDR3s include the opening cysteine and the closing phenylalanine or tryptophan. D genes are given only for firm matches. Clone size is given for some rows only: seen once, a few or many times, or a class if the clone is expanded.

d_call	v_call	j_call	clone_size	cdr3_nt	cdr3_aa
.	TRBV30	TRBJ2-2	few	TGTGCCTGGAATCACCGGGAGAGGAACACCGGGGAGCTGTTTTTT	CAWNHRERNTGELFF
TRBD1	TRBV29-1	TRBJ1-3	few	TGCAGCGTCCAGGACAGGGGGGAAAACACCATATATTTT	CSVQDRGENTIYF
.	TRBV7-2	TRBJ1-1	few	TGTGCCAGCAGCCTGGACTTCTCCTCCACTGAAGCTTTCTTT	CASSLDFSSTEAFF
.	TRBV27	TRBJ1-2	few	TGTGCCAGCAGTTTCGATCAGGGTCTCTATGGCTACACCTTC	CASSFDQGLYGYTF
TRBD1	TRBV6-6	TRBJ2-5	few	TGTGCCATCAGTGGACAGGGGCAAGAGACCCAGTACTTC	CAISGQGQETQYF
TRBD1	TRBV2	TRBJ1-5	.	TGTGCCAGCAGACGGACAGGGAATGAGAATCAGCCCCAGCATTTT	CASRRTGNENQPQHF
.	TRBV30	TRBJ2-2	few	TGTGCCTGGAGTCGGTACACCGGGGAGCTGTTTTTT	CAWSRYTGELFF
TRBD2	TRBV2	TRBJ2-1	.	TGTGCCAGCAGACAGACTAGCCCGGATGAGCAGTTCTTC	CASRQTSPDEQFF
.	TRBV5-4	TRBJ1-4	.	TGTGCCAGCAGCTTCGGGACAAGAAATGAAAAACTGTTTTTT	CASSFGTRNEKLFF
.	TRBV2	TRBJ1-5	.	TGTGCCAGCAGTCTAAATCAGCCCCAGCATTTT	CASSLNQPQHF
.	TRBV2	TRBJ2-6	few	TGTGCCAGCAGGATTAGTCACTCTGGGGCCAACGTCCTGACTTTC	CASRISHSGANVLTF
TRBD2	TRBV5-1	TRBJ2-3	few	TGCGCCAGCAGCTTGGCGGGGGGACTGAGGACAGATACGCAGTATTTT	CASSLAGGLRTDTQYF
.	TRBV7-2	TRBJ1-4	once	TGTGCCAGCAGGCAAAGGGAGCAAAGTGAAGAACTGTTTTTT	CASRQREQSEELFF
.	TRBV5-1	TRBJ2-1	few	TGCGCCAGCAGATTGGTCCAGGCAAACAATGAGCAGTTCTTC	CASRLVQANNEQFF
TRBD1	TRBV6-1	TRBJ1-2	few	TGTGCCAGCAGTGCCCCCGGGACAGGGCACGGCTACACCTTC	CASSAPGTGHGYTF
TRBD1	TRBV30	TRBJ1-2	few	TGTGCCTGGAGTGTAATAGGGGGCGGGCAGAACACTAACTATGGCTACACCTTC	CAWSVIGGGQNTNYGYTF
.	TRBV15	TRBJ2-7	few	TGTGCCACCAGCAGAGACACGGCCTACGAGCAGTACTTC	CATSRDTAYEQYF
.	TRBV2	TRBJ2-1	.	TGTGCCAGCAGTGATAGGGGAGGCTACAATGAGCAGTTCTTC	CASSDRGGYNEQFF
.	TRBV2	TRBJ1-2	few	TGTGCCAGCGCCTTCCCGGGATTTAACTATGGCTACACCTTC	CASAFPGFNYGYTF
TRBD1	TRBV7-3	TRBJ2-5	.	TGTGCCAGCAGCCCAGGGACAGGGTTAAAGCGAGAGACCCAGTACTTC	CASSPGTGLKRETQYF
.	TRBV11-3	TRBJ2-7	.	TGTGCCAGCAGCTCCCGTGTCCCCGGCGAGCAGTACTTC	CASSSRVPGEQYF
TRBD2	TRBV6-5	TRBJ2-1	few	TGTGCCAGCAGGTCGCCAGCGGGGAGGTACAATGAGCAGTTCTTC	CASRSPAGRYNEQFF
TRBD2	TRBV7-2	TRBJ2-7	.	TGTGCCAGCAGCGAGCCCAATCGACTAGCGGGAACGGAAGAGCAGTACTTC	CASSEPNRLAGTEEQYF
TRBD2	TRBV30	TRBJ2-3	.	TGTGCCTGCGGACTAGCGAGGACTACGCAGTATTTT	CACGLARTTQYF
TRBD2	TRBV30	TRBJ2-1	few	TGTGCCTGGAGTGTAGGGATGACTAGCAGGAGCTCCTACAATGAGCAGTTCTTC	CAWSVGMTSRSSYNEQFF
.	TRBV5-1	TRBJ1-2	few	TGCGCCAGCAGCGAACAGGGATCCTATGGCTACACCTTC	CASSEQGSYGYTF
TRBD2	TRBV9	TRBJ2-7	few	TGTGCCAGCAGCGTAGCGGGCAGCGGGAGACGGGACGAGCAGTACTTC	CASSVAGSGRRDEQYF
TRBD1	TRBV2	TRBJ1-4	.	TGTGCCAGCAGTGCTGGACAGGGGAGGGAAAAACTGTTTTTT	CASSAGQGREKLFF
.	TRBV6-5	TRBJ2-3	.	TGTGCCAGCTGGGCGGGAGATACGCAGTATTTT	CASWAGDTQYF
.	TRBV29-1	TRBJ2-5	few	TGCAGCGCTGCGAGGCGGCTCCTCCAAGAGACCCAGTACTTC	CSAARRLLQETQYF
.	TRBV15	TRBJ2-2	few	TGTGCCACCAGAGTCCACGGGACTTACACCGGGGAGCTGTTTTTT	CATRVHGTYTGELFF
.	TRBV28	TRBJ2-1	.	TGTGCCAGCATAGGGCGGGGAGCCTACAATGAGCAGTTCTTC	CASIGRGAYNEQFF
TRBD2	TRBV7-3	TRBJ2-7	few	TGTGCCAGCAGCCCGACTAGCGGGCGAACCTACGAGCAGTACTTC	CASSPTSGRTYEQYF
.	TRBV7-2	TRBJ2-5	.	TGTGCCAGCAGCTTAGTGTTCGCGGGTGGTGAGACCCAGTACTTC	CASSLVFAGGETQYF
.	TRBV28	TRBJ2-2	few	TGTGCCAGCAGTTTGGGGCAGAACACCGGGGAGCTGTTTTTT	CASSLGQNTGELFF
TRBD1	TRBV4-2	TRBJ1-1	.	TGTGCCAGCAGCTCTGGACAGGGTAGGATGGGTGAAGCTTTCTTT	CASSSGQGRMGEAFF